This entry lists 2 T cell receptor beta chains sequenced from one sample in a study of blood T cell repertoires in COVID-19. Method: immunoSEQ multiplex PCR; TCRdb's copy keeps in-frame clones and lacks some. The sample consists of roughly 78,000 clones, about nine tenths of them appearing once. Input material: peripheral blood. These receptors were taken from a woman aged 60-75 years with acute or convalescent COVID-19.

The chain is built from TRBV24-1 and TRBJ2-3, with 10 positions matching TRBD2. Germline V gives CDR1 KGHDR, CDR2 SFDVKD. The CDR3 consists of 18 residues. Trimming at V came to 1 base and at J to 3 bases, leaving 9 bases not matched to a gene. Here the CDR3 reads CATSDLTRASGSTDTQYF. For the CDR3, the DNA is TGTGCCACCAGTGATTTAACGCGTGCTAGCGGGAGTACAGATACGCAGTATTTT.

CDR3 in amino acids: CASSGGLAGGETGELFF. Here the CDR3 DNA reads TGTGCCAGTAGTGGTGGGCTAGCGGGAGGGGAGACCGGGGAGCTGTTTTTT. The J gene is TRBJ2-2, the V gene TRBV19; TRBD2 aligns across 12 bases. V shed 5 bases, J shed 5 bases, and the junction held 9 bases outside the gene matches. Germline V gene data show CDR1 as LNHDA and CDR2 as SQIVND (reference sequence). The CDR3 is 17 amino acids.